The sequence of this TCR beta chain was determined in a study of cytomegalovirus exposure and HLA in healthy donors. Study-level results: One variant, a missense change in DCLRE1C, was linked in a later analysis to TCR beta V- and J-gene trimming.

Both 60 Vbeta primers and 13 Jbeta primers went into the PCR. Generated by immunoSEQ multiplex PCR, the TCRdb table keeps only in-frame clones and is missing some. The sample shows about 160,000 clones, roughly 78% of them seen only once. Germline values: CDR1 MNHEY, CDR2 SMNVEV (reference sequence). The CDR3 has 16 residues. V lost 5 bases and J 0 bases, leaving 13 bases between the germline ends. Each donor was nominally healthy when sampled (though unrecorded immune exposures were likely). Notes on this clone: The antigen remains unidentified.

This rearrangement joins TRBV27 to TRBJ2-2, with D perhaps matching TRBD1 (6 bases). The TCR sequence derives from a man in his forties in good health and CMV-seropositive. The sequenced sample was PBMCs. CDR3 DNA sequence: TGTGCCAGCAGTCAGCCGGGACATGCGAACACCGGGGAGCTGTTTTTT. It is translated as CASSQPGHANTGELFF.